This T cell receptor (beta chain) was retrieved from a study of shared clonotypes between healthy human individuals. Looked up from germline, CDR1 is SGHTA and CDR2 is FQGTGA. The CDR3 spans 16 residues. The V end lost 5 bases, the J end lost 0 bases, and 14 bases lay between the germline ends. Subsets obtained from CD4+ cells comprised CD45RA+ naive and CD45RA-negative memory cells. Data came from immunoSEQ multiplex PCR; TCRdb stores just in-frame clones and leaves some out. The table lists roughly 2.2 million clones, roughly 90% of them singletons. The chain recombines TRBV7-3 with TRBJ2-1; D ambiguous. The receptor was isolated from a young man in good health. Some clones in this sample may be carry-over from other donors' samples. Material for sequencing was naive CD4+ T cells from PBMCs. The subset here: CD45RA+ positively selected. CDR3: CASSVSGFSSYNEQFF. In DNA, the CDR3 is TGTGCCAGCAGCGTCTCCGGGTTCTCCTCCTACAATGAGCAGTTCTTC.